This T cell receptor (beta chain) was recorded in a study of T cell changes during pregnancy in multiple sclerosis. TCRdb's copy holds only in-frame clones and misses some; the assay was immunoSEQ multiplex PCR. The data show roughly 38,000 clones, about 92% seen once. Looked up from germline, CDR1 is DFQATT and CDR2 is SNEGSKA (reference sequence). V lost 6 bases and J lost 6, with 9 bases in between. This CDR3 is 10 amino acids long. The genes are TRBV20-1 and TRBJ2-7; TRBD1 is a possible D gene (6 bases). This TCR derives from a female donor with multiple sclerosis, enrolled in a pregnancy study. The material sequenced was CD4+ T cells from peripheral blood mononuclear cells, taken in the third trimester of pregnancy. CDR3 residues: CSAEGVEQYF. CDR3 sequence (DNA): TGCAGTGCCGAGGGGGTCGAGCAGTACTTC.